The 20 T cell receptor beta chains given below trace back to one sample, sequenced in a study of T cells in Graves' hyperthyroidism and ophthalmopathy. What was amplified from RNA transcripts were TCR beta CDR3 regions. TCR CDR3 regions were first amplified by RT-PCR with HTBI primers. TCRdb processed the multiplex PCR reads anew with MiXCR; each CDR3 protein has one entry. The sample holds 500,000 to 600,000 distinct CDR3 sequences, 40% to 55% seen once. Sequencing was carried out using peripheral blood or thyroid tissue (not recorded which). The origin of the receptors is a woman in her late teens or twenties with Graves' hyperthyroidism.

The chain couples TRBV11-2 to TRBJ2-7; D possibly uses TRBD1 or TRBD2 (5 bases each). Germline V lookup: CDR1 SGHAT, CDR2 FQNNGV. V was trimmed by 5 bases and J by 6 bases, leaving 14 bases between them. The CDR3 length is 13 residues. CDR3 nucleotide sequence: TGTGCCAGCAGCCTGGGGACGGCCTGCGAGCAGTACTTC. Translated: CASSLGTACEQYF. The variable domain in full, completed from reference TRBV11-2 and TRBJ2-7, reads EAGVAQSPRYKIIEKRQSVAFWCNPISGHATLYWYQQILGQGPKLLIQFQNNGVVDDSQLPKDRFSAERLKGVDSTLKIQPAKLEDSAVYLCASSLGTACEQYFGPGTRLTVT.

The chain is built from TRBV5-6 and TRBJ1-4; D might be TRBD1 (6 bases). Germline assignment: CDR1 SGHDT and CDR2 YYEEEE. The CDR3 length is 15 residues. V was shortened by 5 bases and J by 7 bases, with 18 bases between the two germline ends. In DNA form, the CDR3 reads TGTGCCAGCAGATTTGGGGGGGGGCCCCTTGAAAAACTGTTTTTT. Residues: CASRFGGGPLEKLFF.

This clonotype was recorded a few times. This may arise from a read error, as a much more abundant clone is one base away. CDR3 residues: CASSTGIGEVETQYF. In nucleotides, the CDR3 is TGTGCCAGCAGCACCGGGATAGGGGAGGTGGAGACCCAGTACTTC. The chain uses TRBV12-3 or TRBV12-4 and TRBJ2-5, with D possibly TRBD2 on 6 matching bases. V lost 6 bases and J 5 bases, leaving 19 bases between the germline ends. The CDR3 totals 15 residues.

The V call is TRBV12-3 or TRBV12-4, the J call TRBJ1-2; D remains unclear. The CDR3 contains 16 residues. Trimming shortened V by 6 bases and J by 6 bases, and 23 bases separated the two germline ends. The CDR3 protein is CASSVWGSGDTHGYTF. As DNA, the CDR3 is TGTGCCAGCAGCGTATGGGGTAGCGGGGATACGCATGGCTACACCTTC.

This chain uses TRBV29-1 with TRBJ1-2; a possible D gene is TRBD1 (5 bases). The V gene lost 4 bases and the J gene lost 4 bases, with 10 bases spanning the gap. This CDR3 is built from 12 residues. Germline CDR1 is SQVTM and CDR2 is ANQGSEA. CDR3 loop: CSVGDSFYGYTF. CDR3 DNA sequence: TGCAGCGTTGGCGACAGTTTCTATGGCTACACCTTC.

In the case of this clonotype: A much larger clone differs from this one at a single base, so this may be a read error. The rearrangement uses TRBV6-5 and TRBJ1-2; D may be TRBD1 (6 bases). Germline V CDR1 and CDR2: MNHEY, SVGAGI. The CDR3 has 14 residues. CDR3 DNA sequence: TGTGCCATCAGTTACGTGGACAGAAACTATGGCTACACCTTC. As protein: CAISYVDRNYGYTF.

The chain is built from TRBV7-2 and TRBJ2-7; TRBD1 or TRBD2 may be the D gene (5 bases each). The CDR3 totals 12 residues. Per germline, CDR1 SGHTA and CDR2 FQGNSA. V lost 7 bases, J lost 6 bases, and 13 bases lay in between. The CDR3 coding sequence is TGTGCCAGCACCCCCATCGGGGCCGAGCAGTACTTC. Its protein is CASTPIGAEQYF. Supplemented by reference TRBV7-2 and TRBJ2-7, the full variable domain reads GAGVSQSPSNKVTEKGKDVELRCDPISGHTALYWYRQSLGQGLEFLIYFQGNSAPDKSGLPSDRFSAERTGGSVSTLTIQRTQQEDSAVYLCASTPIGAEQYFGPGTRLTVT.

This clonotype was seen just once. The chain links TRBV7-9 to TRBJ2-5, with D perhaps TRBD2 (5 bases). V lost 8 bases and J 4 bases, leaving 14 bases between the germline ends. Germline CDR1 SEHNR, CDR2 FQNEAQ (reference sequence). This CDR3 contains 13 residues. The CDR3 loop reads CASGSGVGETQYF. CDR3 nucleotide sequence: TGTGCCAGCGGGTCCGGGGTTGGAGAGACCCAGTACTTC.

This clonotype was seen repeatedly, ten times or more. The chain couples TRBV5-4 to TRBJ1-2, with 9 positions matching TRBD1. The J segment lost 4 bases and the V segment lost 4 bases, leaving 8 bases of the junction unmatched. CDR1 is SGHNT and CDR2 is YYREEE in the germline V gene (reference sequence). The CDR3 contains 15 residues. CDR3 nucleotide sequence: TGTGCCAGCAGCCGCCCGGGACAGGGTGGCTATGGCTACACCTTC. It yields the protein CASSRPGQGGYGYTF.

The sample holds many counts of this clonotype. This chain joins TRBV24-1 and TRBJ2-7; D unclear. V shed 3 bases and J shed 3 bases, with 8 bases lying between them. The CDR3 totals 13 residues. CDR1 KGHDR and CDR2 SFDVKD come from the germline V gene. The CDR3 DNA reads as TGTGCCACCAGTGATCTGGACCACTACGAGCAGTACTTC. Translated: CATSDLDHYEQYF.

The rearrangement uses TRBV2 and TRBJ1-1; D gene ambiguous. The CDR3 extends over 12 amino acids. Trimming removed 6 bases from V and 1 base from J, with 6 bases in between. Germline CDR1 reads SNHLY; CDR2 reads FYNNEI. CDR3 in DNA: TGTGCCAGCAGGGCCGAGAACACTGAAGCTTTCTTT. Translation gives CASRAENTEAFF.

This clonotype was detected ten times or more. The CDR3 region has the DNA TGTGCCAGCAGCTTACGAAGGGACAGGGGAGGAGCTGAAGCTTTCTTT. Amino acids: CASSLRRDRGGAEAFF. The V gene is TRBV7-8, the J gene TRBJ1-1; the match to TRBD1 covers 10 bases. CDR3 length: 16 amino acids. Germline V CDR1 and CDR2: SGHVS, FQNEAQ. J lost 6 bases, V lost 2 bases, and 9 bases had no gene match.

This clonotype was recorded many times. The chain is built from TRBV14 and TRBJ2-5; 12 nucleotides line up with TRBD2. The CDR3 has 15 amino acids. The J segment lost 1 base and the V segment lost 6 bases, leaving 3 bases of the junction unmatched. Germline loops: CDR1 SGHDN, CDR2 FVKESK. CDR3 DNA: TGTGCCAGCAGTTGGGGACTAGCGGGCCAAGAGACCCAGTACTTC. Protein sequence: CASSWGLAGQETQYF.

In its sample, this clonotype was seen many times. The chain recombines TRBV19 with TRBJ2-2, with D perhaps matching TRBD1 (5 bases). Germline values: CDR1 LNHDA, CDR2 SQIVND (reference sequence). Trimming removed 5 bases from V and 4 bases from J, with 14 bases in between. The CDR3 is made up of 15 amino acids. The CDR3 DNA reads TGTGCCAGTAGTTCGATCGTAAGGGGCACCGGGGAGCTGTTTTTT. It specifies CASSSIVRGTGELFF. Complete variable domain (other parts from reference TRBV19 and TRBJ2-2): DGGITQSPKYLFRKEGQNVTLSCEQNLNHDAMYWYRQDPGQGLRLIYYSQIVNDFQKGDIAEGYSVSREKKESFPLTVTSAQKNPTAFYLCASSSIVRGTGELFFGEGSRLTVL.

Ten or more counts support this clonotype. The chain joins TRBV11-2 to TRBJ2-5, with D perhaps assigned TRBD1 or TRBD2 (5 bases each). Trimming removed 2 bases at V and 5 bases at J, with 15 bases between. The CDR3 is 15 residues long. From germline, CDR1 is SGHAT and CDR2 FQNNGV. The CDR3 region is CASSLFRDASETQYF. CDR3 sequence (DNA): TGTGCCAGCAGCTTATTCAGGGACGCATCGGAGACCCAGTACTTC.

This clonotype was recorded at least ten times. The rearrangement joins TRBV4-1 to TRBJ2-5; D possibly corresponds to TRBD1 (5 bases). Per germline, CDR1 MGHRA and CDR2 YSYEKL. CDR3 length: 15 amino acids. Deletions cut 4 bases from V and 2 bases from J, with 14 bases between. The CDR3 DNA reads as TGCGCCAGCAGCCTCGCGAGTGGGGCGCAAGAGACCCAGTACTTC. Translated: CASSLASGAQETQYF.

This clonotype was detected ten times or more. No DNA is shown, since the ends of the CDR3 on it are uncertain; the CDR3 is the one TCRdb lists. V and J are TRBV11-2 and TRBJ1-1; the table's D gene call, TRBD1, was not cross checked with the DNA. Per germline, CDR1 SGHAT and CDR2 FQNNGV. The CDR3 is 14 residues long, counting both termini. CDR3 loop: CASSSIQVSPEAFF.

This clonotype was counted a few times. The rearrangement uses TRBV2 and TRBJ2-6; no clear D. The CDR3 has 14 amino acids. Germline V gene data show CDR1 as SNHLY and CDR2 as FYNNEI. V lost 0 bases and J 2 bases, leaving 2 bases between the germline ends. DNA of the CDR3: TGTGCCAGCAGTGAAGCGCCTGGGGCCAACGTCCTGACTTTC. It translates to CASSEAPGANVLTF. The whole variable domain, filled in from reference TRBV2 and TRBJ2-6, reads EPEVTQTPSHQVTQMGQEVILRCVPISNHLYFYWYRQILGQKVEFLVSFYNNEISEKSEIFDDQFSVERPDGSNFTLKIRSTKLEDSAMYFCASSEAPGANVLTFGAGSRLTVL.

This clonotype was counted ten times or more. The rearrangement joins TRBV20-1 to TRBJ2-7; a possible D gene is TRBD2 (5 bases). Germline CDR1 and CDR2: DFQATT and SNEGSKA (reference sequence). This CDR3 is 11 amino acids long. V was shortened by 7 bases and J by 4 bases, with 11 bases between the two germline ends. This chain's CDR3 is CSVLTGYEQYF. For the CDR3, the DNA is TGCAGTGTTCTGACGGGATACGAGCAGTACTTC.

V gene TRBV27 combines with J gene TRBJ1-1, with D possibly being TRBD1 (5 bases). Per the germline V gene, CDR1 is MNHEY and CDR2 is SMNVEV (reference sequence). V shed 7 bases and J shed 7 bases, with 16 bases lying between them. The CDR3 is 13 amino acids. This CDR3 reads CASTGPGTSEAFF. As DNA, the CDR3 is TGTGCCAGCACCGGTCCAGGGACGAGTGAAGCTTTCTTT.